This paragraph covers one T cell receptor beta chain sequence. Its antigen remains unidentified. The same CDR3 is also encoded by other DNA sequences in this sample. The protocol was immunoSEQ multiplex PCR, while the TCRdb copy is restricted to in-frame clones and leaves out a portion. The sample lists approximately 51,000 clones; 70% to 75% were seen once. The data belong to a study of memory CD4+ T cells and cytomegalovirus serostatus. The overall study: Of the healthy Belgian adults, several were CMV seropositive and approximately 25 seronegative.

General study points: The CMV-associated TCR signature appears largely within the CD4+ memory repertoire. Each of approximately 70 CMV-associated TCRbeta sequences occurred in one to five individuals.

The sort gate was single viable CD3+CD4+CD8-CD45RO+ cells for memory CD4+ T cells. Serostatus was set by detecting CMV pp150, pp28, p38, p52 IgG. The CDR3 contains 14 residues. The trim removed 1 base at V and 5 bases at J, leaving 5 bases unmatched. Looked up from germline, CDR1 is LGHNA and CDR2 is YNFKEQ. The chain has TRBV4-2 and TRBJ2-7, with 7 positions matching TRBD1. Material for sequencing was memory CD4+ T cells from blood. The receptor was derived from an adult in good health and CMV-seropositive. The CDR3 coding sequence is TGTGCCAGCAGCCAAGGGAACAGGGGCCACGAGCAGTACTTC. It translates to CASSQGNRGHEQYF.